These T cell receptor beta chains were read from a single sample in a study of blood T cells in healthy people across ages. TCRdb itself ran the 5' RACE reads through MiXCR, one entry per CDR3 protein. The sample gives roughly 2 million distinct CDR3 sequences, about 50% of which show up once; 2.1% is in the top ten. The sequencing input was blood. All receptors derive from a woman aged 40-49 years in good health. Each CDR3 is given with its conserved first and last residue. D genes are given only for firm matches. Clone size is given for some rows only: seen once, a few or many times, or a class if the clone is expanded.

V	J	size	D	CDR3	DNA
TRBV24-1	TRBJ2-1	few	TRBD2	CATSGLAGGWTYNEQFF	TGTGCCACCAGTGGACTAGCGGGGGGTTGGACCTACAATGAGCAGTTCTTC
TRBV18	TRBJ2-1	.	TRBD2	CASSPQRSGGSYNEQFF	TGTGCCAGCTCACCACAGCGCAGCGGGGGTTCCTACAATGAGCAGTTCTTC
TRBV6-6	TRBJ2-1	.	.	CASNEAAPYNEQFF	TGTGCCAGCAATGAGGCAGCCCCCTACAATGAGCAGTTCTTC
TRBV6-2/TRBV6-3	TRBJ1-1	.	.	CASRLDGLNTEAFF	TGTGCCAGCAGATTGGACGGCCTCAACACTGAAGCTTTCTTT
TRBV28	TRBJ2-7	few	.	CASSLFLAGPQIGEQYF	TGTGCCAGCAGTTTATTTCTGGCAGGGCCCCAAATTGGGGAGCAGTACTTC
TRBV20-1	TRBJ2-7	few	.	CSASPGSNSYEQYF	TGCAGTGCCTCCCCCGGATCAAACTCCTACGAGCAGTACTTC
TRBV11-1	TRBJ2-5	.	TRBD2	CASSSPRLTSGGKEETQYF	TGTGCCAGCAGCTCTCCCCGCCTGACTAGCGGGGGGAAGGAGGAGACCCAGTACTTC
TRBV12-3/TRBV12-4	TRBJ2-3	few	TRBD2	CASSSGLALADTQYF	TGTGCCAGCAGTTCCGGACTAGCGTTGGCAGATACGCAGTATTTT
TRBV28	TRBJ1-5	.	TRBD1	CASSLQRTGDQPQHF	TGTGCCAGCAGTTTACAAAGGACAGGGGACCAGCCCCAGCATTTT
TRBV4-3	TRBJ2-5	few	TRBD2	CASSRGTSGSQETQYF	TGCGCCAGCAGCCGTGGAACTAGCGGGTCCCAAGAGACCCAGTACTTC
TRBV9	TRBJ2-5	few	.	CASSVGDFQETQYF	TGTGCCAGCAGCGTAGGGGACTTTCAAGAGACCCAGTACTTC
TRBV20-1	TRBJ2-3	.	.	CSAHQGGRSTDTQYF	TGCAGTGCCCACCAGGGGGGCCGGAGCACAGATACGCAGTATTTT
TRBV15	TRBJ2-4	few	TRBD2	CATSSDLAGGSDIQYF	TGTGCCACCAGCAGTGACCTAGCGGGGGGGTCGGACATTCAGTACTTC
TRBV7-9	TRBJ2-3	.	.	CASSHRDQADTQYF	TGTGCCAGCAGCCATCGGGACCAGGCAGATACGCAGTATTTT
TRBV28	TRBJ2-6	.	.	CASRRDRRPGANVLTF	TGTGCCAGCAGAAGAGACCGCCGCCCCGGGGCCAACGTCCTGACTTTC
TRBV5-6	TRBJ2-4	few	TRBD2	CASSPGLDLAIQYF	TGTGCCAGCAGCCCTGGACTAGATCTGGCCATTCAGTACTTC
TRBV6-2/TRBV6-3	TRBJ1-5	.	.	CASSYRDPSNQPQHF	TGTGCCAGCAGTTACCGGGACCCTAGCAATCAGCCCCAGCATTTT
TRBV4-2	TRBJ2-1	.	.	CASSPTAGALYNEQFF	TGTGCCAGCAGCCCGACGGCGGGGGCGTTATACAATGAGCAGTTCTTC
TRBV7-2	TRBJ1-4	.	.	CASSPRESNEKLFF	TGTGCCAGCAGCCCGAGGGAGTCTAATGAAAAACTGTTTTTT
TRBV10-3	TRBJ2-7	few	.	CAISAEGAYEQYF	TGTGCCATCAGTGCGGAAGGTGCCTACGAGCAGTACTTC
TRBV28	TRBJ2-5	.	.	CASRQAGETQYF	TGTGCCAGCAGGCAAGCGGGAGAGACCCAGTACTTC
TRBV12-3/TRBV12-4	TRBJ1-6	.	.	CASSLQQNLWPLHF	TGTGCCAGCAGTTTACAACAGAACCTCTGGCCCCTCCACTTT
TRBV6-1	TRBJ1-2	.	.	CASGSLGAADGANYGYTF	TGTGCCAGCGGGTCACTGGGTGCCGCGGACGGCGCTAACTATGGCTACACCTTC
TRBV10-3	TRBJ2-5	few	.	CAISESPVGAQGIEKTQYF	TGTGCCATCAGTGAGTCCCCCGTCGGGGCACAGGGTATAGAGAAGACCCAGTACTTC
TRBV7-2	TRBJ2-1	.	.	CASSQMGGGEQFF	TGTGCCAGCAGCCAAATGGGAGGGGGTGAGCAGTTCTTC
TRBV20-1	TRBJ1-5	once	.	CSARDFSNQPQHF	TGCAGTGCTAGAGATTTCTCCAATCAGCCCCAGCATTTT
TRBV7-2	TRBJ1-1	few	.	CASSFSWAPNTEAFF	TGTGCCAGCAGCTTTAGTTGGGCTCCGAACACTGAAGCTTTCTTT
TRBV28	TRBJ1-4	.	.	CASSQSLGQSGKLFF	TGTGCCAGCAGTCAGTCCCTCGGACAGTCCGGAAAACTGTTTTTT
TRBV2	TRBJ2-5	.	TRBD2	CASSEGRTSVQETQYF	TGTGCCAGCAGTGAAGGAAGGACTAGCGTACAAGAGACCCAGTACTTC
TRBV6-2/TRBV6-3	TRBJ1-2	.	TRBD1	CASRGQGIRGYTF	TGTGCCAGCAGAGGACAGGGGATTCGAGGCTACACCTTC
TRBV28	TRBJ1-1	.	.	CASSSVSEAFF	TGTGCCAGCAGCTCCGTGAGTGAAGCTTTCTTT
TRBV27	TRBJ2-5	few	.	CASSFRGRGQAWYQETQYF	TGTGCCAGCAGTTTTCGCGGCAGGGGCCAGGCGTGGTACCAAGAGACCCAGTACTTC
TRBV4-2	TRBJ2-1	once	TRBD2	CASSQDYQRGNYNEQFF	TGTGCCAGCAGCCAAGATTACCAGCGGGGGAACTACAATGAGCAGTTCTTC
TRBV6-6	TRBJ1-4	.	.	CASSYYITGPTNEKLFF	TGTGCCAGCAGTTACTACATAACAGGGCCCACTAATGAAAAACTGTTTTTT
TRBV20-1	TRBJ1-5	.	.	CSARQGTNQPQHF	TGCAGTGCTAGACAGGGGACCAATCAGCCCCAGCATTTT
TRBV27	TRBJ1-1	.	.	CASSLREHTEAFF	TGTGCCAGCAGCCTACGGGAGCACACTGAAGCTTTCTTT
TRBV4-3	TRBJ2-5	few	.	CASSQEQALHQETQYF	TGCGCCAGCAGCCAAGAACAGGCTTTACATCAAGAGACCCAGTACTTC
TRBV28	TRBJ2-7	.	.	CASRIGLGGSYEQYF	TGTGCCAGCAGGATTGGTCTAGGGGGCTCCTACGAGCAGTACTTC
TRBV5-1	TRBJ1-1	few	.	CASSLVGAGTEAFF	TGCGCCAGCAGCTTGGTAGGGGCAGGCACTGAAGCTTTCTTT
TRBV5-4	TRBJ2-7	.	TRBD1	CASSKGQGTSSYEQYF	TGTGCCAGCAGCAAAGGACAGGGGACGAGCTCCTACGAGCAGTACTTC
TRBV6-2/TRBV6-3	TRBJ1-5	.	.	CASSYRGLNQPQHF	TGTGCCAGCAGTTACAGGGGTCTGAATCAGCCCCAGCATTTT
TRBV6-6	TRBJ1-2	.	TRBD1	CASTKRQGGGYTF	TGTGCCAGCACCAAAAGACAGGGTGGCGGCTACACCTTC
TRBV6-5	TRBJ2-3	.	.	CASKRISTDTQYF	TGTGCCAGCAAACGGATCAGCACAGATACGCAGTATTTT
TRBV11-1	TRBJ2-5	.	TRBD2	CASSSYSAGREIQYF	TGTGCCAGCAGCTCCTACAGTGCCGGGAGGGAGATCCAGTACTTC
TRBV27	TRBJ1-2	.	TRBD1	CASSPDRVGYTF	TGTGCCAGCAGTCCCGACAGGGTCGGCTACACCTTC
TRBV6-5	TRBJ2-3	few	.	CASSYGGRSGGTDTQYF	TGTGCCAGCAGTTACGGGGGAAGGAGTGGTGGCACAGATACGCAGTATTTT
TRBV6-6	TRBJ2-5	.	.	CASRVEGSRAETQYF	TGTGCCAGCCGAGTCGAGGGCTCCCGAGCTGAGACCCAGTACTTC
TRBV7-2	TRBJ2-3	once	.	CASSLPLLASGGSSTTDTQYF	TGTGCCAGCAGCTTACCACTGTTGGCTAGTGGGGGATCGTCAACCACAGATACGCAGTATTTT
TRBV29-1	TRBJ2-1	.	TRBD2	CSVKTSGGAGEQFF	TGCAGCGTCAAGACTAGCGGGGGGGCAGGGGAGCAGTTCTTC
TRBV9	TRBJ1-4	few	.	CASSVEGVANEKLFF	TGTGCCAGCAGCGTAGAAGGGGTGGCTAATGAAAAACTGTTTTTT
TRBV20-1	TRBJ2-1	few	TRBD1	CSALSGGHLTYNEQFF	TGCAGTGCTTTATCAGGGGGCCACCTTACTTACAATGAGCAGTTCTTC
TRBV20-1	TRBJ2-1	few	.	CSAQGQGMNEQFF	TGCAGTGCCCAGGGGCAGGGGATGAATGAGCAGTTCTTC
TRBV24-1	TRBJ2-3	.	TRBD1	CATSASGQGKDTQYF	TGTGCCACCAGTGCCTCGGGACAGGGCAAAGATACGCAGTATTTT
TRBV20-1	TRBJ2-3	few	TRBD1	CSASRRGTDTQYF	TGCAGTGCTAGTCGCAGGGGGACAGATACGCAGTATTTT
TRBV5-1	TRBJ2-7	once	.	CASSLDYGGEQYF	TGCGCCAGCAGCTTGGATTACGGCGGCGAGCAGTACTTC
TRBV24-1	TRBJ1-2	.	TRBD1	CATSDSITGDSSYTF	TGTGCCACCAGTGATTCCATAACAGGGGATAGTAGCTACACCTTC
TRBV7-9	TRBJ2-7	many	TRBD1	CASSAGTVTYEQYF	TGTGCCAGCAGCGCCGGGACAGTAACCTACGAGCAGTACTTC
TRBV29-1	TRBJ1-2	.	.	CSVEGRVYGYTF	TGCAGCGTTGAGGGCAGAGTCTATGGCTACACCTTC
TRBV28	TRBJ2-2	.	.	CASRGRANTGELFF	TGTGCCAGCAGAGGCCGAGCGAACACCGGGGAGCTGTTTTTT
TRBV4-3	TRBJ1-2	.	.	CASSQEGRSLGGYTF	TGCGCCAGCAGCCAAGAAGGCAGATCTCTGGGAGGCTACACCTTC